This T cell receptor beta chain originates from a study of identical twins. One entry per CDR3 protein, called by TCRdb with MiXCR from the 5' RACE reads. The table lists some 730,000 distinct CDR3 sequences, roughly 18% of them singletons, with around 14% in the top ten. Per germline, CDR1 KGHSH and CDR2 LQKENI. The CDR3 is made up of 12 amino acids. This clonotype came up a few times. Compared with germline, one end of the junction differs, possibly owing to a read error. These records were also assigned to another study, of T cells expressing NK-cell markers.

This receptor was identified in a young woman in good health. The V call is TRBV18, the J call TRBJ1-4; TRBD1 might be the D (5 bases). The sample comprised PBMCs. DNA for the CDR3: TGTGCCAGCTCGACAAAATACCGGGACCGGATTTTT. This encodes CASSTKYRDRIF.